This T cell receptor beta chain was documented in a study of blood T cell repertoires in COVID-19. Study-wide background: Acute-phase and convalescent COVID-19 samples originated in the United States, Italy and Spain. From T cells, B-cell-depleted T cells, or PBMCs came the material, which was cDNA or gDNA.

Authors' analysis steps: Reference gene primer amplification yielded estimated nucleated cell counts. Measured with immunoSEQ multiplex PCR; TCRdb has only the in-frame clones, and not every one. D and trimming come from the DNA, and the V and J calls and clone size come from that table. The sample includes 250,000 to 300,000 clones, about 87% seen only once; the top ten take 6.9%. This sequence originates from a woman in her 30s who had recovered from COVID-19. The specimen sequenced was peripheral blood.

This CDR3 reads CASSLQSDRADQPQHF. The CDR3 DNA sequence: TGCGCCAGCAGCCTTCAGTCGGACAGGGCAGATCAGCCCCAGCATTTT. The V gene is TRBV4-1, the J gene TRBJ1-5; the match to TRBD1 covers 8 bases. The germline gives CDR1 MGHRA, CDR2 YSYEKL. The V gene end was trimmed by 4 bases and the J gene end by 5 bases; junction bases not matched to a gene: 10. There are 16 residues in the CDR3.